A selection of T cell receptor beta chains follows, all from one sample in a study of blood T cell repertoires in COVID-19. The method was immunoSEQ multiplex PCR; TCRdb's version includes in-frame clones alone and lacks a portion of them. The sample contains about 180,000 clones, 88% of which appear only once. The material sequenced was PBMCs or T cells enriched from blood (not recorded which). These receptors were obtained from a woman under 30 who had recovered from COVID-19. The CDR3 runs from the conserved cysteine through the conserved F or W. A D gene is named only where the DNA matches it firmly. Only part of the rows carry a size: once, few, many, or a class if the clone is expanded.

d_call,v_call,j_call,clone_size,cdr3_length,cdr3_nt,cdr3_aa
TRBD1,TRBV9,TRBJ1-2,-,14,TGTGCCAGCAGGCCAGGGGGCGTCAACTATGGCTACACCTTC,CASRPGGVNYGYTF
-,TRBV7-2,TRBJ2-7,-,13,TGTGCCAGCAGCTTAGAAGTGCCAGACGAGCAGTACTTC,CASSLEVPDEQYF
-,TRBV7-9,TRBJ1-6,-,15,TGTGCCAGCAGCTTAGAGCCAGGGGATAATTCACCCCTCCACTTT,CASSLEPGDNSPLHF
TRBD1,TRBV19,TRBJ1-1,once,13,TGTGCCAGCGCGGGACAGTCGAAGACTGAAGCTTTCTTT,CASAGQSKTEAFF
-,TRBV2,TRBJ2-5,many,12,TGTGCCAGCAGTTGGACAGAAGAGACCCAGTACTTC,CASSWTEETQYF
-,TRBV28,TRBJ1-3,-,18,TGTGCCAGCAGTTTATCAGTCTCTCTGGCTGGCTCTGGAAACACCATATATTTT,CASSLSVSLAGSGNTIYF
-,TRBV20-1,TRBJ2-5,-,13,TGCAGTGCTAGTAACAGGGCACAAGAGACCCAGTACTTC,CSASNRAQETQYF
TRBD1,TRBV7-2,TRBJ2-7,-,15,TGTGCCAGCAGCTTACTCACAGGGGCGGGCTACGAGCAGTACTTC,CASSLLTGAGYEQYF
TRBD2,TRBV6-1,TRBJ2-7,many,15,TGTGCCAGCAGTGAAGAGGGACTAGCGGATTACGAGCAGTACTTC,CASSEEGLADYEQYF
TRBD1,TRBV27,TRBJ2-7,-,13,TGTGCCAGCAGACGGACAGGTGATTACGAGCAGTACTTC,CASRRTGDYEQYF
-,TRBV6-2/TRBV6-3,TRBJ1-1,few,13,TGTGCCAGCGGCCGAGAGCGGGGCACTGAAGCTTTCTTT,CASGRERGTEAFF
TRBD1,TRBV7-9,TRBJ1-4,-,15,TGTGCCAGCAGCCGTGACAGGGTGGGTGGTGAAAAACTGTTTTTT,CASSRDRVGGEKLFF
TRBD2,TRBV3-1/TRBV3-2,TRBJ2-3,-,17,TGTGCCAGCGGCAGTCAGAGGGACGGGGGGAGAGCAGATACGCAGTATTTT,CASGSQRDGGRADTQYF
-,TRBV6-5,TRBJ2-7,-,15,TGTGCCAGCAGTTATAGTGTTGACAGTAACTACGAGCAGTACTTC,CASSYSVDSNYEQYF
-,TRBV6-5,TRBJ1-3,-,13,TGTGCCAGCAGTCGGTATCTAGGAAACACCATATATTTT,CASSRYLGNTIYF
-,TRBV6-5,TRBJ2-7,-,11,TGTGCCAGCCCCCACAGCTACGAGCAGTACTTC,CASPHSYEQYF
-,TRBV29-1,TRBJ2-3,-,14,TGCAGCGTTGAAGGTCAGGGTTACACAGATACGCAGTATTTT,CSVEGQGYTDTQYF
TRBD1,TRBV29-1,TRBJ1-1,-,13,TGCAGCCACGGGACAGCGAAGAACACTGAAGCTTTCTTT,CSHGTAKNTEAFF
-,TRBV19,TRBJ1-5,-,16,TGTGCCAGTAGTATCGGTACGCGGGGAGGCAATCAGCCCCAGCATTTT,CASSIGTRGGNQPQHF
-,TRBV30,TRBJ1-6,once,13,TGTGCCTGGAAAGACACCGGTCGTTCACCCCTCCACTTT,CAWKDTGRSPLHF
-,TRBV12-3/TRBV12-4,TRBJ2-7,-,13,TGTGCCAGCAAAAGAGAGGGGGTTTACGAGCAGTACTTC,CASKREGVYEQYF
TRBD1,TRBV28,TRBJ1-5,-,15,TGTGCCAGCAGTTTAAGGCAGGGGGCCTCTCAGCCCCAGCATTTT,CASSLRQGASQPQHF
TRBD1,TRBV28,TRBJ1-5,-,14,TGTGCCAGCAGTTTATCAGGGGGTGCCCAGCCCCAGCATTTT,CASSLSGGAQPQHF
TRBD1,TRBV4-2,TRBJ1-4,-,16,TGTGCCAGCAGCCAACCAAACAGGGGGCGTAGTGAAAAACTGTTTTTT,CASSQPNRGRSEKLFF
TRBD2,TRBV11-2,TRBJ2-1,few,18,TGTGCCAGCAGCTTCCGAGCCTCCGGGAGGACGTCCTACAATGAGCAGTTCTTC,CASSFRASGRTSYNEQFF
TRBD1,TRBV2,TRBJ1-5,-,13,TGTGCCACCCGGACAGGGTTTCGGCAGCCCCAGCATTTT,CATRTGFRQPQHF
-,TRBV1,TRBJ1-2,-,13,TGCACCGTCACCGTGCCAGTCAACTATGGCTACACCTTC,CTVTVPVNYGYTF
TRBD2,TRBV24-1,TRBJ2-3,-,15,TGTGCCACCAGTGATTCTAGCGGGGTACCAGATACGCAGTATTTT,CATSDSSGVPDTQYF
-,TRBV7-9,TRBJ1-6,-,16,TGTGCCAGCAGCTTAGGTTCAGGGTCATCGGATTCACCCCTCCACTTT,CASSLGSGSSDSPLHF
-,TRBV28,TRBJ1-2,-,11,TGTGCCACCATACAAAACTATGGCTACACCTTC,CATIQNYGYTF
-,TRBV28,TRBJ1-2,few,12,TGTGCCAGCAGTTACCCGACAGTTGGCTACACCTTC,CASSYPTVGYTF
TRBD2,TRBV4-2,TRBJ2-2,-,19,TGTGCCAGCAGCCAAGAGGGTCCCCTAGCGGGGGCGACAGGCGGGGAGCTGTTTTTT,CASSQEGPLAGATGGELFF
-,TRBV13,TRBJ2-7,-,14,TGTGCCAGCAGCTTAGGGGACACCCATAACGAGCAGTACTTC,CASSLGDTHNEQYF
-,TRBV19,TRBJ1-3,once,15,TGTGCCAGTAACAAAGTCGGGGGGCCTGGAAACACCATATATTTT,CASNKVGGPGNTIYF
TRBD1,TRBV28,TRBJ2-1,-,15,TGTGCCAGCAGGGTTATAGGACAGGCCTACAATGAGCAGTTCTTC,CASRVIGQAYNEQFF
-,TRBV7-6,TRBJ2-3,-,14,TGTGCCAGCAGCTTAAGACAGAGCACAGATACGCAGTATTTT,CASSLRQSTDTQYF
TRBD1,TRBV10-2,TRBJ2-3,once,15,TGCGCCAGCAGATTACAGGGGAGAGGCACAGATACGCAGTATTTT,CASRLQGRGTDTQYF
-,TRBV19,TRBJ1-5,few,15,TGTGCCAGTAGTGGGAGGTGGGGTTCGGGGCAGCCCCAGCATTTT,CASSGRWGSGQPQHF
-,TRBV4-3,TRBJ1-1,-,15,TGCGCCAGCAGCCAAGATCCGGGGGAGAACACTGAAGCTTTCTTT,CASSQDPGENTEAFF
-,TRBV4-1,TRBJ2-1,-,12,TGCGCCAGCAGCCAAGATGTAAATGAGCAGTTCTTC,CASSQDVNEQFF
TRBD1,TRBV19,TRBJ1-5,few,16,TGTGCCAGTAGTATAGTTACGACAGGGAACAATCAGCCCCAGCATTTT,CASSIVTTGNNQPQHF
-,TRBV3-1/TRBV3-2,TRBJ1-1,-,14,TGTGCCAGCAGCCTCCCCGACAAGAACACTGAAGCTTTCTTT,CASSLPDKNTEAFF
-,TRBV6-5,TRBJ1-2,-,12,TGTGCCAGCACGTCCGGGTTCTATGGCTACACCTTC,CASTSGFYGYTF
-,TRBV5-1,TRBJ1-2,-,13,TGCGCCAGCAGCTTGGCCGTCAGCGATGGCTACACCTTC,CASSLAVSDGYTF
-,TRBV6-2/TRBV6-3,TRBJ1-4,-,14,TGTGCCAGCAGTTTCCGACAGGAGCAATGGAAACTGTTTTTT,CASSFRQEQWKLFF
TRBD2,TRBV4-2,TRBJ2-7,-,15,TGTGCCAGCAGCCAAGTGGCGGGGGTCATCGACGAGCAGTACTTC,CASSQVAGVIDEQYF
TRBD1,TRBV5-1,TRBJ1-1,-,18,TGCGCCAGCAGCTTGTCTTGGGACAGACCCCAAGCGGAAACTGAAGCTTTCTTT,CASSLSWDRPQAETEAFF
-,TRBV12-3/TRBV12-4,TRBJ1-2,-,11,TGTGCCAGCAGTTTACGGAGGAGCTACACCTTC,CASSLRRSYTF
TRBD1,TRBV6-5,TRBJ2-7,few,15,TGTGCCAGCAGTTCCTGGACAGGGCTTTCCTACGAGCAGTACTTC,CASSSWTGLSYEQYF
TRBD2,TRBV10-1,TRBJ2-3,-,15,TGCGCCAGCAGTAACGCGGGACTAGCGGTAGATACGCAGTATTTT,CASSNAGLAVDTQYF
-,TRBV27,TRBJ2-7,-,14,TGTGCCAGCAGTTTAGGGGGGGCCGGCTACGAGCAGTACTTC,CASSLGGAGYEQYF
TRBD2,TRBV5-1,TRBJ2-7,-,16,TGCGCCAGCAGCGTAGGGGGGGCTAGCGGGACCTACGAGCAGTACTTC,CASSVGGASGTYEQYF
TRBD1,TRBV4-3,TRBJ1-2,-,17,TGCGCCAGCAGCCTTAGCAGCGCCGGACAGGGAGGATATGGCTACACCTTC,CASSLSSAGQGGYGYTF
-,TRBV9,TRBJ2-7,-,17,TGTGCCAGCAGCGTAGACATTCCGGACACCTATCCCTACGAGCAGTACTTC,CASSVDIPDTYPYEQYF
-,TRBV6-5,TRBJ1-2,once,14,TGTGCCAGCAGTTACTCGAGGCTGGACTATGGCTACACCTTC,CASSYSRLDYGYTF
TRBD1,TRBV7-9,TRBJ1-1,once,14,TGTGCCAGCAGGGAGACAGGGTTTGGAACTGAAGCTTTCTTT,CASRETGFGTEAFF
-,TRBV4-3,TRBJ2-5,-,14,TGCGCCAGCAGCCAATATTTTCAGGGAGGGACCCAGTACTTC,CASSQYFQGGTQYF